The T cell receptor beta chain described here comes from a study of blood T cell repertoires in COVID-19 (dated by TCRdb to 2018 to 2021). Study-wide context: Samples covering the acute and convalescent phases of COVID-19 were provided by collaborators in the United States, Italy and Spain. The material from the prospective study consisted of cDNA or gDNA derived from T cells, B-cell-depleted T cells, or PBMCs. Deeply sampled blood TCRbeta repertoires from subjects exposed to, actively infected with, or recovered from COVID-19 were included in the dataset. The repertoires were made available in a free public database intended to serve as a resource for research on the immune response to SARS-CoV-2. The samples were drawn from the first 160 participants of the ongoing ImmuneRACE study and from 1,254 subjects provided by 6 global collaborators. Nearly every sample came with metadata listing a de-identified subject ID, COVID-19 status, age in years and sex. Where available, HLA class I and class II types were taken from metadata supplied by the sample provider and were not determined by assay-based typing.

Findings and caveats that apply to the study as a whole: The quantity of clinical and demographic metadata differed by source and by participant and was supplied without curation.

Turning to this clone: This receptor's antigen is unknown. No much larger clone exists at a distance of one base, and base qualities are not known.

TCRbeta CDR3 regions were amplified from genomic DNA by means of the immunoSEQ Assay, a bias-controlled multiplex PCR. Regarding the original processing steps: Within the assay, amplification of reference gene primers was used to estimate how many nucleated cells each sample contained. To quantify the absolute abundance of each unique TCRbeta CDR3 rearrangement, sequence reads were collapsed and filtered. For each sample, productive Simpson clonality was calculated by taking the square root of Simpson's diversity index across productive rearrangements. TCRdb obtained this table from immuneACCESS and retained in-frame rearrangements with V and J assigned. These tables miss some clones; where compared with another copy, unresolved V genes account for less than half of the shortfall, and the remainder is unexplained. V, J and clone size are those of that table, while D and trimming were read from the DNA. Recorded for this sample are roughly 320,000 clones; about nine tenths of them occurred a single time. The ten biggest clones cover over 5% of the sample.

At one collaborating source in Seattle, patients were enrolled during active infection and were followed longitudinally through the course of disease. Collaborating institutions collected whole blood in K2EDTA tubes following their own protocols. For TCRbeta analysis, collaborators shipped samples in one of three forms: frozen whole blood, isolated PBMCs, or DNA extracted from either of those sample types. The germline V gene encodes CDR1 MGHRA and CDR2 YSYEKL. At the junction V is shortened by 0 bases and J by 8 bases, with 13 bases in between. Including the terminal cysteine and phenylalanine, the CDR3 comprises 15 residues. Only the CDR3 DNA stays, 45 bases, in frame from base 1.

The sequence was collected from a woman between 50 and 59 years old with COVID-19, enrolled during active disease. This receptor chain uses TRBV4-1 and TRBJ1-4; TRBD1 might be the D gene, on 6 matching bases. The sample consisted of peripheral blood. For the CDR3, the sequence is CASSQDRARGEKLFF. The nucleotide sequence reads as follows: TGCGCCAGCAGCCAAGATCGAGCAAGGGGGGAAAAACTGTTTTTT.